These T cell receptor beta chains were read from a single sample in a study of glioma-infiltrating T cells. In TCRdb, the multiplex PCR reads were re-called with MiXCR into one record per CDR3 protein. The table includes some 5,000 distinct CDR3 sequences, 40% to 55% detected once. Sequencing was performed on glioma tissue, nonneoplastic brain tissue, or PBMCs (not recorded which). These receptors originate from a human donor with low-grade glioma or glioblastoma, undergoing nonglioma brain surgery, or in good health (not recorded which). CDR3s leave out the opening cysteine and the closing phenylalanine or tryptophan. Fields, in order: D gene, V gene, clone size, CDR3 protein. D genes are given only for firm matches. A clone size is listed for some rows: how often the clone was seen (once, few, many), or a class if it is expanded.

d_call: NA
v_call: TRBV5-6
clone_size: many
cdr3_aa: ASSLLEDTDTQY

d_call: TRBD2
v_call: TRBV28
clone_size: NA
cdr3_aa: ASSSGLASYEQF

d_call: TRBD2
v_call: TRBV7-2
clone_size: NA
cdr3_aa: ASSLGLAETQY

d_call: NA
v_call: TRBV20-1
clone_size: few
cdr3_aa: SARSAVNTEAF

d_call: NA
v_call: TRBV27
clone_size: NA
cdr3_aa: ASSLLGLGGNQPQH

d_call: NA
v_call: TRBV7-9
clone_size: NA
cdr3_aa: ASSADWASQY

d_call: NA
v_call: TRBV3-1
clone_size: many
cdr3_aa: ASSQFAVQGRDTQY

d_call: TRBD1
v_call: TRBV28
clone_size: medium-sized
cdr3_aa: ASSSFYRGREYEQY

d_call: TRBD2
v_call: TRBV20-1
clone_size: medium-sized
cdr3_aa: SAEEETSGYEQY

d_call: NA
v_call: TRBV20-1
clone_size: NA
cdr3_aa: SGLDDSYEQY

d_call: TRBD1
v_call: TRBV12-3/TRBV12-4
clone_size: many
cdr3_aa: ASRRQGDSTDTQY